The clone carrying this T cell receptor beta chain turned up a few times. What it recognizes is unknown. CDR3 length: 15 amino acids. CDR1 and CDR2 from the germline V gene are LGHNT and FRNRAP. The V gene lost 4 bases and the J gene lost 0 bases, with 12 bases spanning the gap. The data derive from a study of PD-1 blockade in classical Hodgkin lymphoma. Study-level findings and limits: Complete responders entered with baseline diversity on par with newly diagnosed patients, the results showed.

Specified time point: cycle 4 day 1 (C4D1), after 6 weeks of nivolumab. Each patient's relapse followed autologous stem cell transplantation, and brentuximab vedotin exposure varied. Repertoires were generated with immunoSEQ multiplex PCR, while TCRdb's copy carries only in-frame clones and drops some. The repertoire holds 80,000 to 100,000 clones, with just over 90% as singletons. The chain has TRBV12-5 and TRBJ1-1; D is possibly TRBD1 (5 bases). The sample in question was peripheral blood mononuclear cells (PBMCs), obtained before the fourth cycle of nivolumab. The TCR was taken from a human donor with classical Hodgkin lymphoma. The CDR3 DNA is TGTGCTAGTGGTTCCTCAGGGCTCATGAACACTGAAGCTTTCTTT. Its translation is CASGSSGLMNTEAFF.